These 6 T cell receptor beta chains came from one sample sequenced in a study of control samples from healthy donors and cancer patients. Sequencing was performed with immunoSEQ multiplex PCR; in TCRdb, only in-frame clones are kept and a portion is missing. In the table there are roughly 100,000 clones, more than 85% of which are singletons. Sequencing input: PBMCs. The source of these receptors is a man between 60 and 75 years old with lung cancer.

The chain uses TRBV5-1 and TRBJ1-6; tentative D call: TRBD1 (6 bases). The CDR3 is 16 residues long. Germline assignment: CDR1 SGHRS and CDR2 YFSETQ. V was cut by 0 bases and J by 7 bases, with 14 bases left in between. CDR3 protein: CASSLDWTVLNSPLHF. The CDR3 DNA reads as TGCGCCAGCAGCTTGGATTGGACAGTGCTAAATTCACCCCTCCACTTT.

The J gene is TRBJ1-2, the V gene TRBV3-1 (or the pseudogene TRBV3-2), with unresolved D. Germline assignment: CDR1 LGHDT and CDR2 YNNKEL (reference sequence). V lost 4 bases to trimming and J lost 0 bases, with 18 bases between them. The CDR3 runs to 17 residues. CDR3: CASSPYPPGASNYGYTF. As DNA, the CDR3 is TGTGCCAGCAGCCCCTATCCTCCGGGAGCCTCTAACTATGGCTACACCTTC.

This sequence joins TRBV13 and TRBJ2-7, with 8 bases identical to TRBD1. In germline, CDR1 is PRHDT, CDR2 FYEKMQ (reference sequence). J lost 0 bases, V lost 5 bases, and 9 bases had no gene match. The CDR3 is 16 residues long. This chain's CDR3 is CASSPRGGQASYEQYF. The CDR3 coding sequence is TGTGCCAGCAGCCCCCGTGGGGGACAGGCCTCCTACGAGCAGTACTTC.

V is TRBV9 and J is TRBJ2-7; D may match TRBD1 or TRBD2 (5 bases each). The CDR3 totals 15 residues. Between the trimmed V and J ends, which lost 2 bases and 2 bases, there was a span of 14 bases. CDR1 is SGDLS and CDR2 is YYNGEE in the germline V gene. The CDR3 nucleotides are TGTGCCAGCAGCGTTTGGGACGGTGAAACCTACGAGCAGTACTTC. Its protein product is CASSVWDGETYEQYF. Full variable domain (outside the CDR3, taken from reference TRBV9 and TRBJ2-7): DSGVTQTPKHLITATGQRVTLRCSPRSGDLSVYWYQQSLDQGLQFLIQYYNGEERAKGNILERFSAQQFPDLHSELNLSSLELGDSALYFCASSVWDGETYEQYFGPGTRLTVT.

The chain is built from TRBV20-1 and TRBJ2-2; TRBD2 aligns across 7 bases. This CDR3 comprises 14 residues. CDR1 is DFQATT, CDR2 SNEGSKA, per germline (reference sequence). The V gene end was trimmed by 3 bases and the J gene end by 6 bases; junction bases not matched to a gene: 7. CDR3 sequence (DNA): TGCAGTGCTAGTCGGCCAGGGAGGGCCGGGGAGCTGTTTTTT. Protein: CSASRPGRAGELFF.

This chain uses TRBV5-6 with TRBJ1-3; D remains unclear. Germline CDR1 is SGHDT and CDR2 is YYEEEE. V dropped 4 bases and J dropped 3 bases, with 8 bases sitting between them. The CDR3 extends over 13 amino acids. CDR3 loop: CASSPGNGNTIYF. The CDR3 bases are TGTGCCAGCAGCCCCGGGAATGGAAACACCATATATTTT.